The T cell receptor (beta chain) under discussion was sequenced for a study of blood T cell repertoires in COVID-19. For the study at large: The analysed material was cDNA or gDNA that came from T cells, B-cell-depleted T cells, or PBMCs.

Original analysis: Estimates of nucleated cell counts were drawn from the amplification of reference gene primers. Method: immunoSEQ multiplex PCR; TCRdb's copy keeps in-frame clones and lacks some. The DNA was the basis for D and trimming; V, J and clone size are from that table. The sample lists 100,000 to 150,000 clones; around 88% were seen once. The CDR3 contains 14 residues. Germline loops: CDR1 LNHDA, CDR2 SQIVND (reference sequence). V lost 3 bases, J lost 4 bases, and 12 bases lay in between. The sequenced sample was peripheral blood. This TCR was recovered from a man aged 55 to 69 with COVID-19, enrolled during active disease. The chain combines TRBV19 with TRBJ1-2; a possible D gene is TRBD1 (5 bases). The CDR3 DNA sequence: TGTGCCAGTAGTATTAAAGGGGTAGGCTATGGCTACACCTTC. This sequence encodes CASSIKGVGYGYTF.